What follows describes a single T cell receptor (beta chain). The antigen remains unidentified. This CDR3 contains 14 residues. The germline gives CDR1 SGHKS, CDR2 YYEKEE (reference sequence). Losses at the gene ends were 4 bases for V and 4 bases for J; bases not matched to a gene: 7. Clones were read by immunoSEQ multiplex PCR, and TCRdb kept only the in-frame ones, dropping some. The sample yields 150,000 or so clones, approximately 92% seen once. This sample stems from a study of T cell responses to AZD1222 COVID-19 vaccine. Study-level points and caveats: Only a handful of AZD1222 recipients, roughly six in all, had baseline seropositivity.

The TCR originated in an adult in good health. The sample in question was peripheral blood, obtained on day 0 of AZD1222 vaccination. J is TRBJ1-1 and V is TRBV5-5; TRBD1 matches at 7 bases. This CDR3 reads CASSLQGVSTEAFF. The CDR3 DNA reads as TGTGCCAGCAGCCTTCAGGGGGTTTCCACTGAAGCTTTCTTT.